This section outlines one T cell receptor beta chain sequence together with its context. Its target is unknown. It was with 60 Vbeta and 13 Jbeta primers that the PCR ran. Only in-frame clones appear in the TCRdb table, and some are missing; sequencing was by immunoSEQ multiplex PCR. The data hold over 200,000 clones, with nearly 80% observed a single time. This entry belongs to a study of cytomegalovirus exposure and HLA in healthy donors. Study-wide results and caveats: Immune exposure information available was restricted to CMV serostatus.

Sequenced input: PBMCs. The sequence derives from a male donor in good health and CMV-seronegative.

The CDR3 is CASSQDSGRARSIQYF. In DNA form, the CDR3 reads TGTGCCAGCAGCCAAGATAGCGGGAGGGCCCGAAGCATTCAGTACTTC. The rearrangement links TRBV14 to TRBJ2-4, with 11 nucleotides matching TRBD2. The V and J ends lost 0 bases and 9 bases, in that order; junction bases with no gene match: 7. Germline V gene sequence: CDR1 SGHDN, CDR2 FVKESK. The CDR3 has 16 amino acids.